The subject of this entry is one TCR beta chain. Its antigen target is currently unknown. Per-nucleotide qualities are absent, and no much larger clonotype sits a single base away. These data come from a study of blood T cell repertoires in COVID-19 (dated by TCRdb to the early 2020s). Context from the whole study: Samples from collaborators originated in the United States, Italy and Spain and spanned both the acute and convalescent phases of COVID-19. The material from the prospective study consisted of cDNA or gDNA derived from T cells, B-cell-depleted T cells, or PBMCs. Samples came from the ongoing ImmuneRACE study (first 160 participants) plus 1,254 subjects from 6 global collaborators. Where available, HLA class I and class II types were obtained from metadata supplied by the sample provider rather than from assay-based typing. The repertoires were made available in a free public database intended to serve as a resource for research on the immune response to SARS-CoV-2. Deeply sampled blood TCRbeta repertoires from subjects exposed to, actively infected with, or recovered from COVID-19 were included in the dataset. Sample metadata almost always included a de-identified subject ID, COVID-19 status, age in years and sex.

Study-level results and caveats: The quantity of clinical and demographic metadata differed by source and by participant and was supplied without curation.

Participants in the prospective study were aged roughly 18 to 100 years, lived in 24 United States geographic areas, and enrolled through a virtual design. Cohort assignment in the prospective study relied on participant-reported clinical history from a screening survey and a study questionnaire. Recovered participants in ImmuneRACE Cohort 3 were defined by two consecutive negative NP/OP PCR tests, clearance by a healthcare professional, or resolution of symptoms. Each participant in the prospective study had whole blood, serum and a nasopharyngeal or oropharyngeal swab collected by mobile phlebotomists. Additional blood draws and questionnaires over an approximately 2-month period could optionally be provided by prospective study participants. Before DNA extraction, prospective study blood samples were shipped either frozen or at room temperature. V loses 0 bases of germline sequence and J loses 8 bases, and the interval between the two ends is 11 bases. The germline V gene (reference sequence) yields GTSNPN for CDR1 and SVGIG for CDR2. Measured from the cysteine to the phenylalanine, the CDR3 is 14 residues long. The entry retains the CDR3 DNA only, 42 bases that are in frame from base 1.

TCRbeta CDR3 regions were amplified from genomic DNA using the immunoSEQ Assay, a bias-controlled multiplex PCR. Per the original workflow: Within the assay, amplification of reference gene primers was used to estimate how many nucleated cells each sample contained. To quantify the absolute abundance of each unique TCRbeta CDR3 rearrangement, sequence reads were collapsed and filtered. Productive Simpson clonality was computed per sample as the square root of Simpson's diversity index over productive rearrangements. TCRdb re-hosts the immuneACCESS table, in-frame sequences only. Its copies lack some clones; in the studies checked, an unresolved V gene accounts for under half of them, and the cause for the rest is not known. Clone size and the V and J calls come from that table; the DNA yielded D and trimming. Recorded for this sample are roughly 160,000 clones; 75% to 90% of them occurred a single time. 3% to 3.5% of the sample is held by the ten biggest clonotypes.

The chain was built from TRBV30 and TRBJ1-6; the D segment could be TRBD1, given 5 matching bases. The sample was PBMCs or T cells enriched from blood (not recorded which). The receptor's source is a woman aged 55-69 years who had recovered from COVID-19. CDR3 sequence: CAWSVGRAYSPLHF. The sequence in DNA is TGTGCCTGGAGTGTTGGCAGGGCTTATTCACCCCTCCACTTT.